This entry is about one T cell receptor beta chain. Its specificity is unknown. The data are from a study of glioma-infiltrating T cells after dendritic cell vaccination. Isocitrate dehydrogenase mutation was absent in all glioblastoma patients. Here immunoSEQ multiplex PCR was the method, and the copy in TCRdb shows in-frame clones only, minus some. In the table there are around 100,000 clones, about four fifths of which are singletons. Study-level points and caveats: Few patients contributed both blood and tumor specimens.

CDR1 is SSHAT and CDR2 is FNYEAQ in the germline V gene (reference sequence). The CDR3 is made up of 10 amino acids. The chain carries TRBV7-7 and TRBJ2-5; TRBD1 agrees at 8 bases. The sample here was blood, taken before dendritic cell vaccination. The TCR sequence derives from a human donor with glioblastoma. The DNA for the CDR3 is TGTACGACAGGGGAGGAGACCCAGTACTTC. This gives the protein CTTGEETQYF.